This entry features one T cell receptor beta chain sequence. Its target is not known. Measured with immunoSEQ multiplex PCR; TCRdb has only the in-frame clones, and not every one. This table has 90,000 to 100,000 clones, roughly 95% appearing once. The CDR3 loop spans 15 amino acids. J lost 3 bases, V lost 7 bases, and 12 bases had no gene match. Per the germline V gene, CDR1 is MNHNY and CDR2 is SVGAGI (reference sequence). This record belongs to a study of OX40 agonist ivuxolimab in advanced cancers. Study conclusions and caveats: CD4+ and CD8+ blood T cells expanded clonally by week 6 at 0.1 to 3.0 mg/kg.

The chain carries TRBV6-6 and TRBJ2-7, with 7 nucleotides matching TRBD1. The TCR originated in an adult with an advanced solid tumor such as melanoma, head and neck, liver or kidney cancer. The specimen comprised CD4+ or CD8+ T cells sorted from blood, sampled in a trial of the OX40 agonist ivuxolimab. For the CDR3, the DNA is TGTGCCAGCACCCCAATACAGGGGCCTAACTACGAGCAGTACTTC. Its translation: CASTPIQGPNYEQYF.